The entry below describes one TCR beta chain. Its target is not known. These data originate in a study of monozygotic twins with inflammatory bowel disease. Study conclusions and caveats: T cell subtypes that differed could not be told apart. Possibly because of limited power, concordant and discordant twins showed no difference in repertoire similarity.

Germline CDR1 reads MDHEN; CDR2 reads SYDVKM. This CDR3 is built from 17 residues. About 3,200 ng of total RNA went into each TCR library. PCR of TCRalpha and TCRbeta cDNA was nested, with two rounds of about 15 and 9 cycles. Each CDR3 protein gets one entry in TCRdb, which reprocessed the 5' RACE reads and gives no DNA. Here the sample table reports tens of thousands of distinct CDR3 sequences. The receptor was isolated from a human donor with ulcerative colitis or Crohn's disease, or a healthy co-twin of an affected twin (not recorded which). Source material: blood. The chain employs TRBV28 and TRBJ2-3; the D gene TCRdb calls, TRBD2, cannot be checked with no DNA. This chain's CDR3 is CASSLRRTSGNTDTQYF. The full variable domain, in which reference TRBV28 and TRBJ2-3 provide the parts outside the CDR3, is DVKVTQSSRYLVKRTGEKVFLECVQDMDHENMFWYRQDPGLGLRLIYFSYDVKMKEKGDIPEGYSVSREKKERFSLILESASTNQTSMYLCASSLRRTSGNTDTQYFGPGTRLTVL.